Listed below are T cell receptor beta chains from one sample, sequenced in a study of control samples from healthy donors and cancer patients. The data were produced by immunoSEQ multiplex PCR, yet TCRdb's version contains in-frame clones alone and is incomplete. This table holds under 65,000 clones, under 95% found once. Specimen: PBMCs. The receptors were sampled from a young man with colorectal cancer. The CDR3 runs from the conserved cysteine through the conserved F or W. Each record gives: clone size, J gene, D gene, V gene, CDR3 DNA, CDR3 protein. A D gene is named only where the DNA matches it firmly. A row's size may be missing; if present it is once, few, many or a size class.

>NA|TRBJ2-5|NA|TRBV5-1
TGCGCCAGCAGCTTGGCCGGCTCATCGGAAGAGACCCAGTACTTC
CASSLAGSSEETQYF
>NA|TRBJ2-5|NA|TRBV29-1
TGCAGCGACCTTACAGTATACGAGACCCAGTACTTC
CSDLTVYETQYF
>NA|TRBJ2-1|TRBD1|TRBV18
TGTGCCAGCTCACCACCGTCAGGGGGAGTGGTGGATGAGCAGTTCTTC
CASSPPSGGVVDEQFF
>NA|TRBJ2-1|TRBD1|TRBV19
TGTGCCAGTAGTATGTTGGGGCAGGGGGCTGTTCATGAGCAGTTCTTC
CASSMLGQGAVHEQFF
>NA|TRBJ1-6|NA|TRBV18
TGTGCCAGCTCCCTAGAAGGCTCCTATAATTCACCCCTCCACTTT
CASSLEGSYNSPLHF
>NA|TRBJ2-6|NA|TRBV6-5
TGTGCCAGCAGCCTCGACGGAACTGGGGCCAACGTCCTGACTTTC
CASSLDGTGANVLTF
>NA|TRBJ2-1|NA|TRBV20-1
TGCAGTGCTAGGGGGATAAATGAGCAGTTCTTC
CSARGINEQFF
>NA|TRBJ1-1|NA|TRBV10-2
TGCGCCAGCAGTGATTTCGACAGGGAAGCTTTCTTT
CASSDFDREAFF
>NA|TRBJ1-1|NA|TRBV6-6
TGTGCCAGCAGACCAACCGGTCCGGGGACTGAAGCTTTCTTT
CASRPTGPGTEAFF
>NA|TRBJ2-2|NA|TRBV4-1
TGCGCCAGCAGCCAAGATAAGGGGGTAGACACCGGGGAGCTGTTTTTT
CASSQDKGVDTGELFF
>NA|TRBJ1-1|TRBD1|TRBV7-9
TGTGCCAGCAGCTTAGACCCCGGACAGGGGATTAAGAAGGCTTTCTTT
CASSLDPGQGIKKAFF
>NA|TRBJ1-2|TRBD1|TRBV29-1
TGCAGCGTTGCCAGGGGGGAAGGCTACACCTTC
CSVARGEGYTF
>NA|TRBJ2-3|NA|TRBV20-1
TGCAGTGCTAGAGTCGTGGATACGCAGTATTTT
CSARVVDTQYF
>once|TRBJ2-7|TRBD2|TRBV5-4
TGTGCCAGCAGCTGGCGGGGGGGCCATTTGAGCTACGAGCAGTACTTC
CASSWRGGHLSYEQYF
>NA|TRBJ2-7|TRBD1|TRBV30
TGTGCCTGGAGTAGGGACAGGGGACACGAGCAGTACTTC
CAWSRDRGHEQYF
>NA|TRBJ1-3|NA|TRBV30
TGTGCCTGGAGCCTTGGACGGGGCTCTGGAAACACCATATATTTT
CAWSLGRGSGNTIYF
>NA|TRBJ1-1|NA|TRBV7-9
TGTGCCAGCAGCTTTGAAACCGCATTGAACACTGAAGCTTTCTTT
CASSFETALNTEAFF
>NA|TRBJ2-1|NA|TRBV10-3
TGTGCCATCAGTGACCCGACTCAAGGGCGGTGGAATGAGCAGTTCTTC
CAISDPTQGRWNEQFF
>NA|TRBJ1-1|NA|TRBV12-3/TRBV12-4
TGTGCCAGCAGTTTCGGAGACACTGAAGCTTTCTTT
CASSFGDTEAFF
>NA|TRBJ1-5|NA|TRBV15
TGTGCCACCAGCAGAGAAAGGATTAGCAATCAGCCCCAGCATTTT
CATSRERISNQPQHF
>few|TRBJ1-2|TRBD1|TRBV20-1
TGCAGTGCTAATGACAGGGTGGGTCTGGGCTACACCTTC
CSANDRVGLGYTF
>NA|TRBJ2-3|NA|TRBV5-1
TGCGCCAGCAGCCCCGCTAGCACAGATACGCAGTATTTT
CASSPASTDTQYF